This TCR beta chain was sequenced in a study of radiation and T cells in renal cell carcinoma. Across the whole study: Nephrectomy followed 15 Gy stereotactic body radiation by 4 weeks. Notes on the study in general: Pretreatment tumor biopsies were lacking, so baseline clonotypes are unknown.

For this clone: What it recognizes is unknown.

Some clones are missing from TCRdb's copy, which holds only in-frame ones; the method was immunoSEQ multiplex PCR. Here the sample spans approximately 150,000 clones, around four fifths being singletons. Documented time point: baseline pretreatment blood. Specified treatment: 15 Gy SBRT to primary tumor, nephrectomy 4 weeks later. Radiation-treated patients gave blood at baseline, week 2 and week 4. The sequence was obtained from a woman between 45 and 65 years old with renal cell carcinoma. This material consisted of blood, taken from a patient whose treatment included radiotherapy and nephrectomy.

In DNA form, the CDR3 reads TGCGCCAGCAGCCAAGGGGCAGGGGGGATCGAAAAACTGTTTTTT. Its translation: CASSQGAGGIEKLFF. The chain combines TRBV4-3 with TRBJ1-4; TRBD1 matches 7 bases. The junction had 7 bases not matched to a gene; V was cut back by 1 base and J by 8 bases. Germline V lookup: CDR1 LGHNA, CDR2 YSLEER. This CDR3 is built from 15 residues.